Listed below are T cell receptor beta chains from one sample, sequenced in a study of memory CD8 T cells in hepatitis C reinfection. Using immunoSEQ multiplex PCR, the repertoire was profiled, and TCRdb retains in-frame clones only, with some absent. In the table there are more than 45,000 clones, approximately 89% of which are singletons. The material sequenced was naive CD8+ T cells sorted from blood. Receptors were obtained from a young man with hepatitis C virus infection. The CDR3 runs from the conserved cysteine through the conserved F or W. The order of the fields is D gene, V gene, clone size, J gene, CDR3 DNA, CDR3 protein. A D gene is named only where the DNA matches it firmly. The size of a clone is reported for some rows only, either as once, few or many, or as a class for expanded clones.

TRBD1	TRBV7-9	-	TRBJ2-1	TGTGCCAGCAGCACTACCGGGACAGGGGCCTACAATGAGCAGTTCTTC	CASSTTGTGAYNEQFF
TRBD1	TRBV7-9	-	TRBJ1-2	TGTGCCAGCAGCCCCACCCCCGGACAGGGTCGTCGGTTTGACTATGGCTACACCTTC	CASSPTPGQGRRFDYGYTF
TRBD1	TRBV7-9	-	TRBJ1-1	TGTGCCACCTCCGGGACAGGAAACACTGAAGCTTTCTTT	CATSGTGNTEAFF
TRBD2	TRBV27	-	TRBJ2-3	TGTGCCAGCTCCAAAATGGGAGGCGGGACTAGCGGGGGGAGCACAGATACGCAGTATTTT	CASSKMGGGTSGGSTDTQYF
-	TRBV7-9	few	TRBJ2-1	TGTGCCAGCAGCTTAGGGCCGTACCCTTACAATGAGCAGTTCTTC	CASSLGPYPYNEQFF
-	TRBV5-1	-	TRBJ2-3	TGCGCCAGCAGCCACAGGGATTTTACCACAGATACGCAGTATTTT	CASSHRDFTTDTQYF
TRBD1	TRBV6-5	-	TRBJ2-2	TGTGCCAGCAGCCCCGGGACAGGGTCCGGGGAGCTGTTTTTT	CASSPGTGSGELFF
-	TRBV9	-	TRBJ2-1	TGTGCCAGCAGCGTACGGGTCTACAATGAGCAGTTCTTC	CASSVRVYNEQFF
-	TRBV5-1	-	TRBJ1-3	TGCGCCAGCAGCTTGGACCGGAGCTCTGGAAACACCATATATTTT	CASSLDRSSGNTIYF
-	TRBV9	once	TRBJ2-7	TGTGCCAGCAGCGTCGGAGGTGGCGACGAGCAGTACTTC	CASSVGGGDEQYF
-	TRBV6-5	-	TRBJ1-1	TGTGCCACCGCGGCCCCGGGATGGACTGAAGCTTTCTTT	CATAAPGWTEAFF
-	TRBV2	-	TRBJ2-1	TGTGCCAGCAGCCCAGGGTCAGGTATCGAGCAGTTCTTC	CASSPGSGIEQFF
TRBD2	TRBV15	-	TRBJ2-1	TGTGCCACCAGCAGAGAAACTAGCGCCTTACCCGAGCAGTTCTTC	CATSRETSALPEQFF
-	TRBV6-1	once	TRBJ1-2	TGTGCCAGCAGTGAAGGACGGGGACTATATGGCTACACCTTC	CASSEGRGLYGYTF
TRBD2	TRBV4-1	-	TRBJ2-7	TGCGCCAGCAGCCAACTCCCTAGCGGAACCTACGAGCAGTACTTC	CASSQLPSGTYEQYF
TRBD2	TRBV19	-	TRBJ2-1	TGTGCCAGTAGTCCAGCCAGCGGGAACTCCTACAATGAGCAGTTCTTC	CASSPASGNSYNEQFF
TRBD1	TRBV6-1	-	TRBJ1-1	TGTGCCAGCAGTGTCGGCAGGGGGTTAGCCACTGAAGCTTTCTTT	CASSVGRGLATEAFF
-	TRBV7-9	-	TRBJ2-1	TGTGCCAGCAGCGACCGGCTAGCGCCTAACAATGAGCAGTTCTTC	CASSDRLAPNNEQFF
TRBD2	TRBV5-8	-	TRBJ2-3	TGTGCCAGCAGCTCTAGGGGGTCAGCGGGGGGGATCGCAGATACGCAGTATTTT	CASSSRGSAGGIADTQYF
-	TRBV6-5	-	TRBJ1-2	TGTGCCAGCAGTTTTGTGCCGGTAAAGGGCTACACCTTC	CASSFVPVKGYTF
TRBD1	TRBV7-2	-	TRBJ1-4	TGTGCCAGCAGCTTAGAACCGGGACAGGGAGGAGAAAAACTGTTTTTT	CASSLEPGQGGEKLFF
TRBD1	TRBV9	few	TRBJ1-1	TGTGCCAGCAGCGAGGGGGCGGGGACTGAAGCTTTCTTT	CASSEGAGTEAFF
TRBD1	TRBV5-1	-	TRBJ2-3	TGCGCCAGCAGCCCGGGACAGGGAACAGATACGCAGTATTTT	CASSPGQGTDTQYF
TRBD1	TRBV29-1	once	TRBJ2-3	TGCAGCGTCCGGGACAGGGCAAAGATCGGCACAGATACGCAGTATTTT	CSVRDRAKIGTDTQYF
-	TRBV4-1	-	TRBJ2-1	TGCGCCAGCAGCCCCCCCCGGGGTTTGAGCTACAATGAGCAGTTCTTC	CASSPPRGLSYNEQFF
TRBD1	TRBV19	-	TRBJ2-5	TGTGCCAGTAGTACTAGGGACAGGGGATACCAAGAGACCCAGTACTTC	CASSTRDRGYQETQYF
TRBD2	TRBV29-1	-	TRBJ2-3	TGCAGCGTTACCCCAACTAGCGGGAGCCGTGGAGATACGCAGTATTTT	CSVTPTSGSRGDTQYF
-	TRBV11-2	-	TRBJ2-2	TGTGCCAGCAGCTTTGGACAGCCGAACACCGGGGAGCTGTTTTTT	CASSFGQPNTGELFF
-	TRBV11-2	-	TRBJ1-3	TGTGCCAGCAGCTTAGACGGGTCAACTGGAAACACCATATATTTT	CASSLDGSTGNTIYF
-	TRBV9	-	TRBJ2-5	TGTGCCAGCAGCGTAGGGGACTTTCAAGAGACCCAGTACTTC	CASSVGDFQETQYF
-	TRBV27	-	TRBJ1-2	TGTGCCAGCAGTTTGTCAGGTTATAACTATGGCTACACCTTC	CASSLSGYNYGYTF
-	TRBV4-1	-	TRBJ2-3	TGCGCCAGCAGCCAAGTTGGCCCCCAGGTGATGGATACGCAGTATTTT	CASSQVGPQVMDTQYF
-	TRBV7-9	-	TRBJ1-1	TGTGCCAGCAGCAAACAGGGATTAGAAGCTTTCTTT	CASSKQGLEAFF
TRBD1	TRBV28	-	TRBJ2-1	TGTGCCAGCAGTAAACAGGGGGCCTACAATGAGCAGTTCTTC	CASSKQGAYNEQFF
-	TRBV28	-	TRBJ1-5	TGTGCCAGCAGACTAGTAGGAGAGAATCCCCAGCATTTT	CASRLVGENPQHF
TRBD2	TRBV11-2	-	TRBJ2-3	TGTGCCAGCAGCTCAGGCGGGGGGGTCACAGATGCGCAGTATTTT	CASSSGGGVTDAQYF
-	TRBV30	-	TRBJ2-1	TGTGCCTGGAGAAGGGCAGGGAAGGATGAGCAGTTCTTC	CAWRRAGKDEQFF
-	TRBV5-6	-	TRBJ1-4	TGTGCCAGCAGCTTGGCCGTCAGGGAGGAGGAAAAACTGTTTTTT	CASSLAVREEEKLFF
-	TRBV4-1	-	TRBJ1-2	TGCGCCAGCAGCCAAGCAGGGGCCTATGGCTACACCTTC	CASSQAGAYGYTF
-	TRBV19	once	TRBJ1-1	TGTGCCAGTAGTATGGGAAGGGGCTTAGACACTGAAGCTTTCTTT	CASSMGRGLDTEAFF
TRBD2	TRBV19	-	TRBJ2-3	TGTGCCAGTAGTATACGGGGGGGCCTACACACAGATACGCAGTATTTT	CASSIRGGLHTDTQYF
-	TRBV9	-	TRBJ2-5	TGTGCCAGCAGCGGGGGAGAGGCCCAAGAGACCCAGTACTTC	CASSGGEAQETQYF
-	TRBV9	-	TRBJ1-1	TGTGCCAGCAGCGTAGCAGAGGGGGGGCATGAAGCTTTCTTT	CASSVAEGGHEAFF